A selection of T cell receptor beta chains follows, all from one sample in a study of T cells in Graves' hyperthyroidism and ophthalmopathy. TCRdb called the multiplex PCR reads again in MiXCR, with one record for every CDR3 protein. Among 300,000 to 400,000 distinct CDR3 sequences, around 20% were seen once, and the ten largest hold around 48%. The specimen sequenced was blood. These receptors were taken from a woman aged 45-59 years with Graves' hyperthyroidism. The CDR3 runs from the conserved cysteine through the conserved F or W. D genes are given only for firm matches. Clone size is given for some rows only: seen once, a few or many times, or a class if the clone is expanded.

clone size	J gene	V gene	D gene	CDR3 DNA	CDR3 protein
few	TRBJ2-1	TRBV19	.	TGTGCCAGTAGTATCCAGGGACTTGGATACAATGAGCAGTTCTTC	CASSIQGLGYNEQFF
many	TRBJ1-1	TRBV11-2	.	TGTGCCAGCAGCTTAGTAGGGATGAACACTGAAGCTTTCTTT	CASSLVGMNTEAFF
.	TRBJ2-7	TRBV7-9	TRBD1	TGTGCCAGCAGCCCGACGACAGGGAACTACGCGCAGTACTTC	CASSPTTGNYAQYF
.	TRBJ1-4	TRBV29-1	.	TGCAGCATTACTACAGGAATTAATGAAAAACTGTTTTTT	CSITTGINEKLFF
many	TRBJ2-5	TRBV28	TRBD1	TGTGCCAGCAGTCGGACAGGGCGACTGGAGACCCAGTACTTC	CASSRTGRLETQYF
.	TRBJ1-1	TRBV6-1	TRBD1	TGTGCCAGCAGGGGAATCAGGGGGGACACTGAAGCTTTCTTT	CASRGIRGDTEAFF
once	TRBJ2-5	TRBV11-3	TRBD1	TGTGCCAGCAGCTTAGAATTGGACAGGGGAAAAGAGACCCAGTACTTC	CASSLELDRGKETQYF
.	TRBJ2-2	TRBV5-4	.	TGTGCCAGCAGCTTACACCCTGGACCTAGGAAGAGCACCGGGGAGCTGTTTTTT	CASSLHPGPRKSTGELFF
many	TRBJ2-1	TRBV2	TRBD2	TGTGCCAGCTCCGGACTAGCGGGAGGGCCGCATGAGCAGTTCTTC	CASSGLAGGPHEQFF
.	TRBJ2-1	TRBV6-5	.	TGTGCCAGCAGTCACCAAACCACGGGTAGCTGGCATGAGCAGTTCTTC	CASSHQTTGSWHEQFF
.	TRBJ1-3	TRBV12-3/TRBV12-4	.	TGTGCCAGCAGTTTTAAGTCTGGAAACACCATATATTTT	CASSFKSGNTIYF
.	TRBJ2-3	TRBV30	.	TGTGCCTGGAGTAGGGGCGACACAGATACGCAGTATTTT	CAWSRGDTDTQYF
.	TRBJ2-3	TRBV19	TRBD1	TGTGCCAGTAGGAGGACAGGGGGTGACATCACAGATACGCAGTATTTT	CASRRTGGDITDTQYF
many	TRBJ2-1	TRBV7-2	.	TGTGCCAGCAGCTTAGTGTGGGCCTACAATGAGCAGTTCTTC	CASSLVWAYNEQFF
.	TRBJ2-1	TRBV6-2/TRBV6-3	TRBD2	TGTGCCAGCAGCGTTCGACTAGCGGGGGGGCACAATGAGCAGTTCTTC	CASSVRLAGGHNEQFF
.	TRBJ2-6	TRBV29-1	TRBD1	TGCAGCGTTGAGTCAGGGGGCGTATCGGGGGCCAACGTCCTGACTTTC	CSVESGGVSGANVLTF
.	TRBJ1-1	TRBV5-4	.	TGTGCCAGCAGCTTACTCGGCCAGGACGTAAGTGAAGCTTTCTTT	CASSLLGQDVSEAFF
many	TRBJ2-5	TRBV7-2	.	TGTGCCAGCAGCCCCGCGCGTCGAGAGACCCAGTACTTC	CASSPARRETQYF
.	TRBJ2-3	TRBV7-2	.	TGTGCCAGCAGCTCACCCCAACGGGCGCGGGATTGGGCAGATACGCAGTATTTT	CASSSPQRARDWADTQYF